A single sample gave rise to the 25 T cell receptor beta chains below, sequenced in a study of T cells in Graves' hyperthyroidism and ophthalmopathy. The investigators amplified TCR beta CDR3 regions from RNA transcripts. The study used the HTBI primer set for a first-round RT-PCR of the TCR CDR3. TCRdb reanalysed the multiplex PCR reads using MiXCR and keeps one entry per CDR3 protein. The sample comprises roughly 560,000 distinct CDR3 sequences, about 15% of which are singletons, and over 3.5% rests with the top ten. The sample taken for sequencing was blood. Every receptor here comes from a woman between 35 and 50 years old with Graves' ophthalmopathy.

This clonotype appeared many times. The CDR3 nucleotides read TGTGCCAGCAGTACTACCGGGACAGGAAGATCCGAGCAGTACTTC. It yields the protein CASSTTGTGRSEQYF. The gene calls are TRBV12-3 or TRBV12-4 and TRBJ2-7; 8 bases match TRBD1. With 5 bases clipped from V and 6 bases from J, the junction kept 12 bases outside the gene matches. The CDR3 is made up of 15 amino acids.

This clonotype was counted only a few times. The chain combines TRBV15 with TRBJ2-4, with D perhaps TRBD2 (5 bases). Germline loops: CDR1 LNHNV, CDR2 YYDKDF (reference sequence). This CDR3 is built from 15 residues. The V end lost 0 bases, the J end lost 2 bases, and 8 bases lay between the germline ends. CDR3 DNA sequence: TGTGCCACCAGCAGAGAGGAGGCCACCAAAAACATTCAGTACTTC. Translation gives CATSREEATKNIQYF.

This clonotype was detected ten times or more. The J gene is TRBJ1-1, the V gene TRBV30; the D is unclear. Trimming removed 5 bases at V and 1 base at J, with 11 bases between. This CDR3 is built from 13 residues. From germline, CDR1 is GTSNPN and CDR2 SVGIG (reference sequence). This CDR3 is CAWGRMGNTEAFF. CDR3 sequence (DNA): TGTGCCTGGGGAAGAATGGGGAACACTGAAGCTTTCTTT.

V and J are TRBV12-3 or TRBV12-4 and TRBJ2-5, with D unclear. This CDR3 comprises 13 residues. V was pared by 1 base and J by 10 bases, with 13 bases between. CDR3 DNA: TGTGCCAGCAGTTTAGGTCCCAGGCTGTACCAGTACTTC. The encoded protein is CASSLGPRLYQYF.

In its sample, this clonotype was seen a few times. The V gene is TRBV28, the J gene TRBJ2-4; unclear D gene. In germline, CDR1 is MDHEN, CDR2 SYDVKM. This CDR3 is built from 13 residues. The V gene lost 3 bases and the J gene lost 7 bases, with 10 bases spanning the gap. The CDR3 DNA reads TGTGCCAGCAGTTTCCGTGGTTCGAACATTCAGTACTTC. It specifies CASSFRGSNIQYF.

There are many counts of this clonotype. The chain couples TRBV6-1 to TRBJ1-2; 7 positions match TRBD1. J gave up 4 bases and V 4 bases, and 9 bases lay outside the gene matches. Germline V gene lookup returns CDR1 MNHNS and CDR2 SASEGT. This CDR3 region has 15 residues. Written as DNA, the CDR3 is TGTGCCAGCAGTGGACAGGGAGAGGGGAGCTATGGCTACACCTTC. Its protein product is CASSGQGEGSYGYTF.

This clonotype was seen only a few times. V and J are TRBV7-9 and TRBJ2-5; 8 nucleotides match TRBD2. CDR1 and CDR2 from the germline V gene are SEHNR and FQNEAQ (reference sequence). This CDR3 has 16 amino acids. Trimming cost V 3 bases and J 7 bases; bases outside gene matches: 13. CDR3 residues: CASSFSREGRIWTQYF. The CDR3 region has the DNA TGTGCCAGCAGCTTTAGTCGGGAGGGCCGCATTTGGACCCAGTACTTC.

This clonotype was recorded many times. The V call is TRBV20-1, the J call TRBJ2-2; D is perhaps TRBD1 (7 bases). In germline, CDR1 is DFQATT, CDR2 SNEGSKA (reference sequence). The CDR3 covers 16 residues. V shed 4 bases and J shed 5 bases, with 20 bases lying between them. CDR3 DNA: TGCAGTGCTATAGGGGCGAACAGGGGAGGTACCGGGGAGCTGTTTTTT. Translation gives CSAIGANRGGTGELFF.

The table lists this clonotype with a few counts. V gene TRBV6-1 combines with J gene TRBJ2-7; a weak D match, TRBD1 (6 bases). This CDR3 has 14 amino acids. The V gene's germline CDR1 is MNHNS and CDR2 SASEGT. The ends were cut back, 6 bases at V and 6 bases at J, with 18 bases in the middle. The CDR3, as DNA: TGTGCCAGCAGCTGGGGGCGGCCCCCTGGCGAGCAGTACTTC. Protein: CASSWGRPPGEQYF.

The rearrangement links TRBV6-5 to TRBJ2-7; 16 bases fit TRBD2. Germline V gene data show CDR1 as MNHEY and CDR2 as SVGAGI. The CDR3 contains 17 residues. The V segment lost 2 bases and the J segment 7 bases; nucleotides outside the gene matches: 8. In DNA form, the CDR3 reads TGTGCCAGCAGTTACCTAGGGACTAGCGGGAGGGCCGGTGAGCAGTACTTC. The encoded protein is CASSYLGTSGRAGEQYF.

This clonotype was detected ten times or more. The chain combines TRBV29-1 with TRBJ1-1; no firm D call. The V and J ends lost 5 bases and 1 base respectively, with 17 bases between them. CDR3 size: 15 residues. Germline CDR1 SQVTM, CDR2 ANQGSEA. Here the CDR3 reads CSVRLPGRKNTEAFF. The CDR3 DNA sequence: TGCAGCGTTCGTCTTCCCGGACGGAAGAACACTGAAGCTTTCTTT.

The CDR3 sequence is CSARLGTDQETQYF. The CDR3 DNA reads as TGCAGTGCTAGACTTGGGACAGACCAAGAGACCCAGTACTTC. The chain recombines TRBV20-1 with TRBJ2-5; 7 nucleotides match TRBD1. The germline V gene has CDR1 DFQATT and CDR2 SNEGSKA (reference sequence). J gave up 0 bases and V 2 bases, and 3 bases lay outside the gene matches. CDR3 size: 14 residues.

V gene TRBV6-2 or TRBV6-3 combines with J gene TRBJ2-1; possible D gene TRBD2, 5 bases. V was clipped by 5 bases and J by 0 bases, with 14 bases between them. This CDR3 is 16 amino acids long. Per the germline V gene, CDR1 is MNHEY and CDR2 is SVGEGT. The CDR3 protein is CASSPLGGPSYNEQFF. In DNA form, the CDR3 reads TGTGCCAGCAGTCCCCTCGGCGGGCCCTCCTACAATGAGCAGTTCTTC.

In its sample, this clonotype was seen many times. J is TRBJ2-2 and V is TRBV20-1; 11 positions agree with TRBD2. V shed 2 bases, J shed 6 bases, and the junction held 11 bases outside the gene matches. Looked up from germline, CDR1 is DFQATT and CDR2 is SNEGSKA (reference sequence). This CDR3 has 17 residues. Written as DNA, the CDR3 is TGCAGTGCTAGACCCCCGCGACTAGCGGGAAGGGCCGGGGAGCTGTTTTTT. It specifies CSARPPRLAGRAGELFF.

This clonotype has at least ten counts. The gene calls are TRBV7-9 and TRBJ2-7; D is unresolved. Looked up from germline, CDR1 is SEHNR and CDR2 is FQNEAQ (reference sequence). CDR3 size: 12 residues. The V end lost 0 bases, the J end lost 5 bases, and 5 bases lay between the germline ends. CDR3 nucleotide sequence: TGTGCCAGCAGCTTAGCAGAGGACGAGCAGTACTTC. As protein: CASSLAEDEQYF.

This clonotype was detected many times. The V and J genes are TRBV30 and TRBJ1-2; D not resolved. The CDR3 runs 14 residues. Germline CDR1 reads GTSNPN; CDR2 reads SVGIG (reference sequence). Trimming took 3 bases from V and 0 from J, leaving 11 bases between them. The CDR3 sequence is CAWREVGSNYGYTF. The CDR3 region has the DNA TGTGCCTGGAGGGAGGTCGGATCTAACTATGGCTACACCTTC.

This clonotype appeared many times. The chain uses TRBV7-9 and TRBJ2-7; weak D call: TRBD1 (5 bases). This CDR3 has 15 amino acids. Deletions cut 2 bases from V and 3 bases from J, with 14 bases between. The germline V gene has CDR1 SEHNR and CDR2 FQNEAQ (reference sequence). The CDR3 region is CASSLSPGTGYEQYF. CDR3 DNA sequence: TGTGCCAGCAGCTTATCCCCGGGCACAGGCTACGAGCAGTACTTC.

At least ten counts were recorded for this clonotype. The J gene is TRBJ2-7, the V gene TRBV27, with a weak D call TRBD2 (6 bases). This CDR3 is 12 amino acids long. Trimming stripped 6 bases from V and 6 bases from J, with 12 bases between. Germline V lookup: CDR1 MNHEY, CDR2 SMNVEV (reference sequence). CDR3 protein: CASRPSGAEQYF. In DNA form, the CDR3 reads TGTGCCAGCAGGCCCTCGGGAGCCGAGCAGTACTTC.

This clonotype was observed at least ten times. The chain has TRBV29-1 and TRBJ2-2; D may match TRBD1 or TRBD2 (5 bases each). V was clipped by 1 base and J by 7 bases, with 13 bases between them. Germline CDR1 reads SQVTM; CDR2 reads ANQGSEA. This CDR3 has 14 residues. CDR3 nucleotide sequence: TGCAGCGTTGAAGCGGGGCCGTCCGGCGGGGAGCTGTTTTTT. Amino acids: CSVEAGPSGGELFF.

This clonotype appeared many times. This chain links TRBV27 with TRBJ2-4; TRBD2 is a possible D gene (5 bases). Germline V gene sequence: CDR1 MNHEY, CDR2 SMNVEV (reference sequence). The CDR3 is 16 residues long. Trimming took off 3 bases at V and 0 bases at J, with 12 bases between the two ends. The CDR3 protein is CASSLSGSLAKNIQYF. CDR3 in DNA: TGTGCCAGCAGTTTGAGCGGTAGTTTAGCCAAAAACATTCAGTACTTC.

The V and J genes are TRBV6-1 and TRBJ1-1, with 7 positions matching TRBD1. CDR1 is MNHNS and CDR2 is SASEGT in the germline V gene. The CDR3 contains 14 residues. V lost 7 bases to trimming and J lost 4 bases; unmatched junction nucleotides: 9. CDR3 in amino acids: CASKTGEFSTEAFF. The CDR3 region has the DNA TGTGCCAGCAAAACAGGGGAATTTAGCACTGAAGCTTTCTTT.

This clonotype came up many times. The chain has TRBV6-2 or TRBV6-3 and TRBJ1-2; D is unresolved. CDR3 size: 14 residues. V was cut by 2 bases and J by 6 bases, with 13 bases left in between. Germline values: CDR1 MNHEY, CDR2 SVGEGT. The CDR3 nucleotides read TGTGCCAGCAGTTACACTAGCCCGGGAGATGGCTACACCTTC. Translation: CASSYTSPGDGYTF.

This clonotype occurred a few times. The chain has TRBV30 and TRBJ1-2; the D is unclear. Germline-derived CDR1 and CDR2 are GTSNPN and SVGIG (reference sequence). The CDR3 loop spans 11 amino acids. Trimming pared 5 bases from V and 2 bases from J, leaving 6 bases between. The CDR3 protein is CAWGENYGYTF. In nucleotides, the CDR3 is TGTGCCTGGGGCGAGAACTATGGCTACACCTTC.

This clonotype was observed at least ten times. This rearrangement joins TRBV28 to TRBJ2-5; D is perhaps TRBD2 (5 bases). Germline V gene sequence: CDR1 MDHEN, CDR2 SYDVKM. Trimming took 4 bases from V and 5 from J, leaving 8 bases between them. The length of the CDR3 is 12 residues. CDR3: CASSSSLETQYF. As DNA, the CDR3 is TGTGCCAGCAGTTCTAGCTTGGAGACCCAGTACTTC.

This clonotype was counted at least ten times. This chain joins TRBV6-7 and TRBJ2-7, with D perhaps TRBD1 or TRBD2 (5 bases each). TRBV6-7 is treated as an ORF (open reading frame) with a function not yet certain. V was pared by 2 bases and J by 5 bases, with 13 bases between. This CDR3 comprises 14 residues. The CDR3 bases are TGTGCCAGCAGTTACCCGAGGGGCCCGGACGAGCAGTACTTC. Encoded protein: CASSYPRGPDEQYF.